The entry below describes one T cell receptor beta chain. Its matching antigen is unknown. V lost 2 bases and J 2 bases, leaving 12 bases between the germline ends. The germline CDR1 and CDR2 sequences are ENHRY and SYGVKD. The CDR3 is 15 amino acids. Sequencing was performed with immunoSEQ multiplex PCR; in TCRdb, only in-frame clones are kept and a portion is missing. The sample lists roughly 330,000 clones; 87% were seen once. The data originate from a study of cytomegalovirus exposure and HLA in healthy donors. About the study: A later analysis reported the approximately 120 validation repertoires used the same platform as the 550 to 700 first-cohort repertoires.

Regarding the study as a whole: In vitro experiments confirmed that a few CMV-associated chains were specific for CMV antigens.

This TCR was sampled from a woman aged 30 to 39 in good health and CMV-seropositive. Sequencing used PBMCs. The chain employs TRBV10-3 and TRBJ1-1; a possible D gene is TRBD1 (5 bases). CDR3 in amino acids: CAISEGDGDNTEAFF. CDR3 bases: TGTGCCATCAGTGAGGGGGACGGGGATAACACTGAAGCTTTCTTT.